This T cell receptor beta chain was captured in a study of blood T cell repertoires in COVID-19. Study processing details: Estimates of nucleated cell counts were drawn from the amplification of reference gene primers. The method was immunoSEQ multiplex PCR; TCRdb's version includes in-frame clones alone and lacks a portion of them. Clone size and the V and J calls come from that table; the DNA yielded D and trimming. The sample includes hundreds of thousands of clones, about 90% of them seen just once. The CDR3 extends over 16 amino acids. The V and J ends lost 3 bases and 6 bases, in that order; junction bases with no gene match: 12. Germline CDR1 and CDR2: KGHSH and LQKENI.

Sequencing input: PBMCs or T cells enriched from blood (not recorded which). The chain links TRBV18 to TRBJ2-7; 9 positions agree with TRBD1. The receptor's source is a woman aged 30 to 39 who had recovered from COVID-19. CDR3 sequence reads: CASSPLLQGAQGEQYF. DNA for the CDR3: TGTGCCAGCTCACCTTTACTACAGGGGGCGCAAGGCGAGCAGTACTTC.